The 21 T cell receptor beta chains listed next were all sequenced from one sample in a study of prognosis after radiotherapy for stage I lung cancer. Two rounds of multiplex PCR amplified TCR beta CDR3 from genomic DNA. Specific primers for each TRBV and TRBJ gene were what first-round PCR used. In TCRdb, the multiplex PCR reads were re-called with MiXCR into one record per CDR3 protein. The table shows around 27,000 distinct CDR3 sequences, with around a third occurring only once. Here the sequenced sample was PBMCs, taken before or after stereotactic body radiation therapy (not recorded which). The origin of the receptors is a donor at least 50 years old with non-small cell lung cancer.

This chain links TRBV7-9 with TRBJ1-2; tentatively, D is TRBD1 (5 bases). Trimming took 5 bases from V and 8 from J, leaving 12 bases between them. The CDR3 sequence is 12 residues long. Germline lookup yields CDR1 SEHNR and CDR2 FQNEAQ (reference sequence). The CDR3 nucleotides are TGTGCCAGCAGCGGGGGGAGTGACGGCTACACCTTC. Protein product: CASSGGSDGYTF. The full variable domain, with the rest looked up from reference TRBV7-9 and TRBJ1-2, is DTGVSQNPRHKITKRGQNVTFRCDPISEHNRLYWYRQTLGQGPEFLTYFQNEAQLEKSRLLSDRFSAERPKGSFSTLEIQRTEQGDSAMYLCASSGGSDGYTFGSGTRLTVV.

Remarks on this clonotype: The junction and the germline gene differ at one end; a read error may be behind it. The CDR3 here is CASSSTGPCGYTF. CDR3 bases: TGCGCCAGCAGCTCGACAGGGCCCTGTGGCTACACCTTC. The V call is TRBV7-8, the J call TRBJ1-2; 7 bases map to TRBD1. The CDR3 extends over 13 amino acids. Germline CDR1 is SGHVS and CDR2 is FQNEAQ.

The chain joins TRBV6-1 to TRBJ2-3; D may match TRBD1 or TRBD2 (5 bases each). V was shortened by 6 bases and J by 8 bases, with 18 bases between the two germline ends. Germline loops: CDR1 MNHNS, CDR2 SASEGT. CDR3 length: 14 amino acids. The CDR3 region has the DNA TGTGCCAGCAGAAATATCGGGGCTTCAGGTACGCAGTATTTT. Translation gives CASRNIGASGTQYF.

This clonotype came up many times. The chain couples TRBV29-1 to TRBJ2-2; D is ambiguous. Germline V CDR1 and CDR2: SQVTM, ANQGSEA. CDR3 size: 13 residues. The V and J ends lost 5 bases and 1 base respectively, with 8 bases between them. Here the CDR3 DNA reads TGCAGCGTTTCAGGTGGGAACACCGGGGAGCTGTTTTTT. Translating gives CSVSGGNTGELFF.

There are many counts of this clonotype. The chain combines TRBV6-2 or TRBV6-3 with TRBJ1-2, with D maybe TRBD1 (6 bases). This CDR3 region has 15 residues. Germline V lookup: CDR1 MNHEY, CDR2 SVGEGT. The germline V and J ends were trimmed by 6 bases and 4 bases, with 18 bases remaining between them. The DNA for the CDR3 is TGTGCCAGCAGCTGGGGAGCAGGGGCGTCCTATGGCTACACCTTC. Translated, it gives CASSWGAGASYGYTF.

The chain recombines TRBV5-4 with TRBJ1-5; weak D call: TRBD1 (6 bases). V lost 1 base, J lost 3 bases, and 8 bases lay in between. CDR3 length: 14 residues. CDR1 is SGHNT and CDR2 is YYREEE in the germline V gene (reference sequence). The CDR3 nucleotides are TGTGCCAGCAGCTTGTCAGGGGACAATCAGCCCCAGCATTTT. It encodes CASSLSGDNQPQHF.

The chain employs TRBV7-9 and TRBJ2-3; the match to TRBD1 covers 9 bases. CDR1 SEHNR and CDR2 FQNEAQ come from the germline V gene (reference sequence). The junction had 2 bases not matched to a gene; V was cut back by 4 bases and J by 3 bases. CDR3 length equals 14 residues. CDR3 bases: TGTGCCAGCAGCTCCGGGACAGGGACAGATACGCAGTATTTT. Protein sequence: CASSSGTGTDTQYF.

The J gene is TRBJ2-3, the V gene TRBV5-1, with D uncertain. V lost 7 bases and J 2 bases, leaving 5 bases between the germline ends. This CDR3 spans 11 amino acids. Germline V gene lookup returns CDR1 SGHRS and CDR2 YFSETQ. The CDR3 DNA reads TGCGCCAGCCCCTCCACAGATACGCAGTATTTT. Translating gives CASPSTDTQYF.

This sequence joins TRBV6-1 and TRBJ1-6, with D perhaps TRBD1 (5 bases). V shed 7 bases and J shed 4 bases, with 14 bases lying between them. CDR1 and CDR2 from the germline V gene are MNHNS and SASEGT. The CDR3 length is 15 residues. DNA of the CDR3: TGTGCCAGCAACCTTCTTACAGGTTATAATTCACCCCTCCACTTT. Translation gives CASNLLTGYNSPLHF.

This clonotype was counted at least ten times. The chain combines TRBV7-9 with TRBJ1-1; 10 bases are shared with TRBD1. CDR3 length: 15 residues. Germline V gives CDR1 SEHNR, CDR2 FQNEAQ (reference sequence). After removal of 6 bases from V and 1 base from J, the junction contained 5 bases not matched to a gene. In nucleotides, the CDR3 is TGTGCCAGCAGTTGGGACAGGGGCGGGAACACTGAAGCTTTCTTT. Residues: CASSWDRGGNTEAFF.

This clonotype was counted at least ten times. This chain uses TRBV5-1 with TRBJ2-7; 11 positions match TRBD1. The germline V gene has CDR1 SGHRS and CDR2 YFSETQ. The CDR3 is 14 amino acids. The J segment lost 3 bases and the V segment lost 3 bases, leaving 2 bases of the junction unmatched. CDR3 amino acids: CASSSGTGGYEQYF. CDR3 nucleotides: TGCGCCAGCAGCTCCGGGACAGGGGGCTACGAGCAGTACTTC.

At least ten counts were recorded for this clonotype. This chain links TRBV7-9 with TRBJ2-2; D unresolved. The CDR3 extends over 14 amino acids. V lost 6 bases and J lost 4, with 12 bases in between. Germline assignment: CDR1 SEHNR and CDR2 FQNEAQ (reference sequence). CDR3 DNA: TGTGCCAGCAGGATTGAGTCAATCACCGGGGAGCTGTTTTTT. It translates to CASRIESITGELFF.

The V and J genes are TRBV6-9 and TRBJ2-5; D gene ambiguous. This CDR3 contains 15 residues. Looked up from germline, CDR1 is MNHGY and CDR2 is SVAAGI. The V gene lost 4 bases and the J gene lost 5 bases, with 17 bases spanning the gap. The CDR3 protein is CASSLVQFSPETQYF. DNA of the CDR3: TGTGCCAGCAGTTTGGTACAGTTCTCTCCGGAGACCCAGTACTTC.

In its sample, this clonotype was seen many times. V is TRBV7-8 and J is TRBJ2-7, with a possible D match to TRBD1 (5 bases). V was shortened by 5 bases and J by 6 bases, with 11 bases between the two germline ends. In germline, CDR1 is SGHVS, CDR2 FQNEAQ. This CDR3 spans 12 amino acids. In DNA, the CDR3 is TGTGCCAGCAGCACGCGTCAGGGCGAGCAGTACTTC. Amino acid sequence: CASSTRQGEQYF.

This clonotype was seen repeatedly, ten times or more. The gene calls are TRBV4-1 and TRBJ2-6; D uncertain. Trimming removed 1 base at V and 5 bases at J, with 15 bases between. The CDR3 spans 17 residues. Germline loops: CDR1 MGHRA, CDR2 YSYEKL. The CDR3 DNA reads TGCGCCAGCAGCCAAGGAGGCTTCGTCCTAAGGGCCAACGTCCTGACTTTC. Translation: CASSQGGFVLRANVLTF.

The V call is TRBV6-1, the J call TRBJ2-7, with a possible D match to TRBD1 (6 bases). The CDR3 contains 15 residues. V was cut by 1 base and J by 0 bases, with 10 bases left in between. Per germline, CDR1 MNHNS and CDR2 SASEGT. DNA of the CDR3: TGTGCCAGCAGTGAAGGTGTGGACAGCTCCTACGAGCAGTACTTC. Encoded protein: CASSEGVDSSYEQYF.

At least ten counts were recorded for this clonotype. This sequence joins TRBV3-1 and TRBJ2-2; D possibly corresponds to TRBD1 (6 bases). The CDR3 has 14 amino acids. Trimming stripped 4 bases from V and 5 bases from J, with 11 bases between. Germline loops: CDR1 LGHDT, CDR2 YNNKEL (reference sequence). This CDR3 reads CASSPWTATGELFF. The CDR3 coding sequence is TGTGCCAGCAGCCCGTGGACAGCAACCGGGGAGCTGTTTTTT.

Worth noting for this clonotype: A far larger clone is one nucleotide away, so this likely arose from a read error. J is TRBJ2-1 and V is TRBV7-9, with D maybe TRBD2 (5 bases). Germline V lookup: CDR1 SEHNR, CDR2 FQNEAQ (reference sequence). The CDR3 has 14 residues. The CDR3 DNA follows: TGTGCCAGCAGCTTAGTTGGCGAGGGTAATGATCAGTTCTTC. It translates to CASSLVGEGNDQFF.

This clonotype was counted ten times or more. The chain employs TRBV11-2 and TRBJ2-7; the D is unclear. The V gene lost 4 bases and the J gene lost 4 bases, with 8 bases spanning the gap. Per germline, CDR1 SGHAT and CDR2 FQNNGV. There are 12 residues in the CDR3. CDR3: CASSYDGYEQYF. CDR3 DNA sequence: TGTGCCAGCAGCTATGATGGATACGAGCAGTACTTC.

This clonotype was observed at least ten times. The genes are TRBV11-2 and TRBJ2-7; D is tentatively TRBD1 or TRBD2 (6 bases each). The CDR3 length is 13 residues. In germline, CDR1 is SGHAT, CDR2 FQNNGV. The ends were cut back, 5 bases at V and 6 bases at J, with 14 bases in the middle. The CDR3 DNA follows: TGTGCCAGCAGCCTAATACAGGGAGGCGAGCAGTACTTC. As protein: CASSLIQGGEQYF.

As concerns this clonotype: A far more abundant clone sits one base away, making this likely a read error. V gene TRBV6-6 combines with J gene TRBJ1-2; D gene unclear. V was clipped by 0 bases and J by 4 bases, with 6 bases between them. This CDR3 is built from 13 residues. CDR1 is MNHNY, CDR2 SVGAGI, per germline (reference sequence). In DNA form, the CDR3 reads TGTGCCAGCAGTTACTCGTGTCCCTATGGCTACACCTTC. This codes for CASSYSCPYGYTF.